This TCR beta chain was sequenced for a study of blood T cell repertoires in COVID-19. Overall study context: Specimens from acute and convalescent COVID-19 originated in the United States, Italy and Spain.

Authors' methods: Amplification from reference gene primers served as the basis for estimated nucleated cell counts. Profiled with immunoSEQ multiplex PCR; TCRdb holds only in-frame clones, not every one. V and J calls and clone size are as listed in that table; D and trimming were resolved from the DNA. This sample has approximately 120,000 clones; 70% to 85% occur once, and the top ten carry 7.9%. This clone was detected only once. This CDR3 has 16 residues. Germline CDR1 MNHEY, CDR2 SMNVEV (reference sequence). V shed 6 bases and J shed 2 bases, with 20 bases lying between them. Sequencing used peripheral blood. This sequence was found in a woman of 80 years or more with active or convalescent COVID-19. The chain uses TRBV27 and TRBJ2-7; D is possibly TRBD1 (5 bases). The CDR3, as DNA: TGTGCCAGCAGCCCCGAACAGTGGAAGGGGACCTACGAGCAGTACTTC. Encoded protein: CASSPEQWKGTYEQYF.